The 16 T cell receptor beta chains listed next were all sequenced from one sample in a study of glioma-infiltrating T cells. Amplification of TCR alpha and beta CDR3 regions from RNA used iRepertoire nested multiplex PCR. TCRdb independently ran MiXCR on the multiplex PCR reads; one entry per CDR3 protein. The data contain approximately 110,000 distinct CDR3 sequences, 25% to 30% of them singletons. What was sequenced was glioma tissue, nonneoplastic brain tissue, or PBMCs (not recorded which). All receptors derive from a human donor with low-grade glioma or glioblastoma, undergoing nonglioma brain surgery, or in good health (not recorded which).

In this sample, this clonotype turned up a few times. The gene calls are TRBV19 and TRBJ2-3; TRBD2 agrees at 8 bases. J lost 2 bases, V lost 4 bases, and 11 bases had no gene match. Germline V lookup: CDR1 LNHDA, CDR2 SQIVND (reference sequence). The CDR3 sequence is 17 residues long. CDR3 sequence: CASSKNSAGAITDTQYF. In DNA form, the CDR3 reads TGTGCCAGTAGTAAAAATTCAGCGGGGGCGATCACAGATACGCAGTATTTT. The full variable domain, with the rest looked up from reference TRBV19 and TRBJ2-3, is DGGITQSPKYLFRKEGQNVTLSCEQNLNHDAMYWYRQDPGQGLRLIYYSQIVNDFQKGDIAEGYSVSREKKESFPLTVTSAQKNPTAFYLCASSKNSAGAITDTQYFGPGTRLTVL.

This chain joins TRBV5-1 and TRBJ2-2; D might be TRBD2 (5 bases). Germline V gene sequence: CDR1 SGHRS, CDR2 YFSETQ. The CDR3 spans 15 residues. Trimming removed 0 bases from V and 6 bases from J, with 12 bases in between. CDR3 sequence: CASSLGAGGPGELFF. CDR3 DNA sequence: TGCGCCAGCAGCTTGGGCGCGGGCGGTCCCGGGGAGCTGTTTTTT.

This clonotype was counted between two and nine times. The chain has TRBV12-3 or TRBV12-4 and TRBJ2-1, with 8 bases lining up with TRBD2. The CDR3 is 13 amino acids. V lost 6 bases, J lost 9 bases, and 7 bases stayed unmatched. CDR3 sequence (DNA): TGTGCCAGCAGCCCCACTAGCGGCGCTGAGCAGTTCTTC. Translating it yields CASSPTSGAEQFF.

This clonotype was observed at least ten times. The rearrangement uses TRBV10-1 and TRBJ1-1; D is uncertain. V gave up 6 bases and J gave up 0 bases, with 11 bases separating them. The CDR3 is 14 residues long. Germline-derived CDR1 and CDR2 are WNHNN and SYGVQD (reference sequence). The CDR3 loop reads CASSPTRVNTEAFF. The CDR3 coding sequence is TGCGCCAGCAGCCCCACAAGGGTGAACACTGAAGCTTTCTTT.

At least ten counts were recorded for this clonotype. The chain couples TRBV6-2 or TRBV6-3 to TRBJ2-5, with 7 bases aligning to TRBD2. Per the germline V gene, CDR1 is MNHEY and CDR2 is SVGEGT. V gave up 1 base and J gave up 0 bases; unmatched junction bases: 5. This CDR3 spans 16 amino acids. The CDR3 here is CASSYWAGDNQETQYF. CDR3 sequence (DNA): TGTGCCAGCAGTTACTGGGCGGGAGACAACCAAGAGACCCAGTACTTC.

The chain is built from TRBV29-1 and TRBJ1-1, with D possibly being TRBD1 (5 bases). The CDR3 extends over 12 amino acids. Per germline, CDR1 SQVTM and CDR2 ANQGSEA. Trimming took off 4 bases at V and 4 bases at J, with 10 bases between the two ends. CDR3 bases: TGCAGCGTTGCCGGTCAGGGCACTGAAGCTTTCTTT. This gives the protein CSVAGQGTEAFF.

The chain employs TRBV11-2 and TRBJ2-7; a possible D gene is TRBD1 (5 bases). The CDR3 is made up of 13 amino acids. V shed 3 bases and J shed 1 base, with 7 bases lying between them. Germline V CDR1 and CDR2: SGHAT, FQNNGV. The CDR3 reads CASSFDSSYEQYF. The CDR3, as DNA: TGTGCCAGCAGCTTCGACAGTTCCTACGAGCAGTACTTC.

This clonotype has more than one count but fewer than ten. The V and J genes are TRBV5-1 and TRBJ2-7, with D perhaps TRBD1 (7 bases). This CDR3 contains 16 residues. V lost 2 bases and J 3 bases, leaving 18 bases between the germline ends. Germline loops: CDR1 SGHRS, CDR2 YFSETQ. This CDR3 reads CASSFLNRGAGYEQYF. The CDR3, as DNA: TGCGCCAGCAGCTTCTTAAACAGGGGAGCGGGCTACGAGCAGTACTTC. Drawing the rest from reference TRBV5-1 and TRBJ2-7, the complete variable domain is KAGVTQTPRYLIKTRGQQVTLSCSPISGHRSVSWYQQTPGQGLQFLFEYFSETQRNKGNFPGRFSGRQFSNSRSEMNVSTLELGDSALYLCASSFLNRGAGYEQYFGPGTRLTVT.

Points on this clonotype: This sequence may be a read error, since a much larger clone differs from it by one base. The chain recombines TRBV29-1 with TRBJ2-1; the D is unclear. Germline V gene data show CDR1 as SQVTM and CDR2 as ANQGSEA. The CDR3 length is 15 residues. V lost 1 base, J lost 10 bases, and 20 bases lay in between. The CDR3 protein is CSVEGTHGSSYEQFF. The CDR3, as DNA: TGCAGCGTTGAAGGTACTCACGGTAGCTCCTACGAGCAGTTCTTC.

This clonotype was seen repeatedly, ten times or more. V and J are TRBV4-1 and TRBJ2-1; no reliable D call. Germline-derived CDR1 and CDR2 are MGHRA and YSYEKL. V lost 1 base and J lost 4, with 14 bases in between. This CDR3 comprises 16 residues. The CDR3 spells CASSQGRATRYNEQFF. CDR3 nucleotide sequence: TGCGCCAGCAGCCAAGGTAGGGCTACGCGATACAATGAGCAGTTCTTC.

This clonotype was counted ten times or more. J is TRBJ1-5 and V is TRBV6-6; no firm D call. The V gene lost 0 bases and the J gene lost 5 bases, with 5 bases spanning the gap. The germline V gene encodes CDR1 MNHNY and CDR2 SVGAGI (reference sequence). The CDR3 spans 13 residues. The CDR3: CASSYSQHQPQHF. The CDR3 DNA reads TGTGCCAGCAGTTACTCTCAGCATCAGCCCCAGCATTTT.

A single count supports this clonotype. V and J are TRBV28 and TRBJ2-7; 7 bases align to TRBD2. Per the germline V gene, CDR1 is MDHEN and CDR2 is SYDVKM. This CDR3 contains 18 residues. V lost 5 bases and J lost 5; bases outside the gene matches: 21. CDR3 loop: CASSEDAGEGRRRDEQYF. CDR3 nucleotides: TGTGCCAGCAGTGAGGACGCCGGGGAGGGTCGGCGAAGGGACGAGCAGTACTTC.

The sample holds many counts of this clonotype. This chain uses TRBV6-2 or TRBV6-3 with TRBJ2-6; maybe TRBD1 (5 bases). Germline-derived CDR1 and CDR2 are MNHEY and SVGEGT. V dropped 5 bases and J dropped 0 bases, with 8 bases sitting between them. The CDR3 has 15 amino acids. The CDR3 DNA reads as TGTGCCAGCAGTCAAGACAGCTCTGGGGCCAACGTCCTGACTTTC. Its protein is CASSQDSSGANVLTF.

At least ten counts were recorded for this clonotype. The chain employs TRBV25-1 and TRBJ2-3, with D possibly being TRBD2 (6 bases). V dropped 4 bases and J dropped 4 bases, with 15 bases sitting between them. Germline assignment: CDR1 MGHDK and CDR2 SYGVNS. The CDR3 runs 15 residues. The CDR3 DNA is TGTGCCAGCAGTGCCCCAGGGAGGAGGGCAGATACGCAGTATTTT. This gives the protein CASSAPGRRADTQYF.

The chain recombines TRBV3-1 with TRBJ2-1; 7 bases agree with TRBD2. The ends lost 1 base at V and 0 bases at J; junction bases unmatched: 18. This CDR3 region has 21 residues. Germline CDR1 LGHDT, CDR2 YNNKEL (reference sequence). The CDR3 here is CASSQVEAGTFRISSYNEQFF. The CDR3 coding sequence is TGTGCCAGCAGCCAAGTCGAAGCGGGAACCTTCCGAATAAGCTCCTACAATGAGCAGTTCTTC.

This clonotype was counted many times. This chain connects TRBV5-1 to TRBJ1-1, with D hard to call. V was cut by 2 bases and J by 3 bases, with 8 bases left in between. This CDR3 region has 13 residues. Germline CDR1 and CDR2: SGHRS and YFSETQ. CDR3 bases: TGCGCCAGCAGCTTTGGAAGTTACACTGAAGCTTTCTTT. Protein sequence: CASSFGSYTEAFF.